This T cell receptor beta chain was identified in a study of blood T cell repertoires in COVID-19. Across the whole study: Donors in the United States, Italy and Spain gave samples during acute or convalescent COVID-19. PBMCs, B-cell-depleted T cells, or T cells provided the cDNA or gDNA that made up the material.

Original processing notes: It was from reference gene primer amplification that nucleated cell counts were estimated. TCRdb keeps only in-frame clones here, not all; method: immunoSEQ multiplex PCR. That table furnishes V, J and clone size, whereas the DNA furnished D and trimming. This repertoire shows 180,000 or so clones, about 83% found once; its top ten account for 6% to 9%. The CDR3 covers 16 residues. Germline CDR1 and CDR2: MDHEN and SYDVKM. V lost 3 bases and J lost 2, with 16 bases in between. The chain joins TRBV28 to TRBJ2-5, with D perhaps TRBD1 (5 bases). The clonotype comes from a man aged 35-49 years who had recovered from COVID-19. The sequencing sample was made of peripheral blood. The CDR3, as DNA: TGTGCCAGCAGTTTGGGTGGACCAGGGCGGCAAGAGACCCAGTACTTC. Amino acids: CASSLGGPGRQETQYF. Full variable domain (remainder filled in from reference TRBV28 and TRBJ2-5): DVKVTQSSRYLVKRTGEKVFLECVQDMDHENMFWYRQDPGLGLRLIYFSYDVKMKEKGDIPEGYSVSREKKERFSLILESASTNQTSMYLCASSLGGPGRQETQYFGPGTRLLVL.